This T cell receptor beta chain was recorded in a study of T cell responses to AZD1222 COVID-19 vaccine. Using immunoSEQ multiplex PCR, the repertoire was profiled, and TCRdb retains in-frame clones only, with some absent. Of approximately 150,000 clones in the sample, about 91% were seen once. V lost 0 bases to trimming and J lost 3 bases, with 13 bases between them. Germline V gene lookup returns CDR1 SGHRS and CDR2 YFSETQ. The CDR3 covers 16 residues. The sample in question was peripheral blood, obtained 28 days after the second AZD1222 dose. The clonotype was recovered from an adult who received the AZD1222 COVID-19 vaccine. The gene calls are TRBV5-1 and TRBJ2-1; D unclear. This CDR3 reads CASSLGSAGIYNEQFF. The DNA for the CDR3 is TGCGCCAGCAGCTTGGGGTCGGCAGGAATCTACAATGAGCAGTTCTTC.